This T cell receptor (beta chain) was observed in a study of blood T cell repertoires in COVID-19. Across the whole study: T cells, B-cell-depleted T cells, or PBMCs supplied cDNA or gDNA.

Libraries were prepared by immunoSEQ multiplex PCR; TCRdb keeps only in-frame clonotypes and omits some of them. The sample lists roughly 100,000 clones, around 87% occurring once. This TCR was recovered from a man between 50 and 59 years old with acute or convalescent COVID-19. The sequenced sample consisted of peripheral blood.

CDR3 residues: CASSLGQGADEQFF. The CDR3 DNA reads as TGCGCCAGCAGCTTGGGGCAGGGGGCCGATGAGCAGTTCTTC. This chain joins TRBV5-1 and TRBJ2-1; 8 nucleotides match TRBD1. Per the germline V gene, CDR1 is SGHRS and CDR2 is YFSETQ. V trimming: 0 bases; J trimming: 8 bases; junction bases outside the gene matches: 4. The CDR3 loop spans 14 amino acids.